This T cell receptor beta chain originates from a study of CD8 T cells in Susac syndrome. The study, taken as a whole, reports: It was acknowledged by the study that relatively few individuals were included in its TCR sequencing and HLA analysis.

The table lists this clonotype with a few counts. Its antigen remains unidentified. The sequenced target, TCR beta, came from blood CD8+ and CD4+ T cells. TEMRA cells were FACS-enriched, while CD8+ and CD4+ T cells were negatively isolated. J gave up 6 bases and V 2 bases, and 5 bases lay outside the gene matches. There are 15 residues in the CDR3. CDR1 is SGHNT and CDR2 is YYREEE in the germline V gene (reference sequence). Roughly 0.45 to 1 ug RNA was reverse transcribed with random hexamers. The authors amplified TCR beta CDR3 across 54 Vbeta and 13 Jbeta using immunoSEQ multiplex PCR. TCRdb ran MiXCR on the immunoSEQ multiplex PCR reads and lists one entry per CDR3 protein. The sample includes 330,000 or so distinct CDR3 sequences, approximately 85% of them seen just once.

The sequence derives from a human donor with multiple sclerosis. The V call is TRBV5-4, the J call TRBJ2-3, with 11 bases that match TRBD2. Sequences were obtained from CD8+ T cells from PBMCs. CDR3 residues: CASSFDLAGGDTQYF. Here the CDR3 DNA reads TGTGCCAGCAGCTTTGACCTAGCGGGAGGCGATACGCAGTATTTT.